This TCR beta chain was obtained from a study of blood T cell repertoires in COVID-19. Assay: immunoSEQ multiplex PCR; the TCRdb copy retains only in-frame clones and omits some. The repertoire holds more than 250,000 clones, with about nine tenths as singletons. This receptor was identified in a man aged 50-59 years with active or convalescent COVID-19. The specimen was peripheral blood.

CDR3 in amino acids: CASSLGGRSEKLFF. Here the CDR3 DNA reads TGTGCCAGCAGTTTGGGAGGGAGGAGTGAAAAACTGTTTTTT. This chain connects TRBV28 to TRBJ1-4; D is unresolved. The germline V gene encodes CDR1 MDHEN and CDR2 SYDVKM. Trimming cost V 3 bases and J 7 bases, with 12 bases left between them. The CDR3 runs 14 residues. Full variable domain (remainder filled in from reference TRBV28 and TRBJ1-4): DVKVTQSSRYLVKRTGEKVFLECVQDMDHENMFWYRQDPGLGLRLIYFSYDVKMKEKGDIPEGYSVSREKKERFSLILESASTNQTSMYLCASSLGGRSEKLFFGSGTQLSVL.